The rows below give T cell receptor beta chains drawn from one sample of a study of blood T cells in healthy people across ages. TCRdb used MiXCR to reprocess the 5' RACE reads, holding one entry per CDR3 protein. This table has about 1,500,000 distinct CDR3 sequences, 28% appearing once. The sequencing input was blood. The receptor source for this set is a woman aged 25-40 years in good health. Each CDR3 is given with its conserved first and last residue. A D gene is named only where the DNA matches it firmly. Clone size is given for some rows only: seen once, a few or many times, or a class if the clone is expanded.

D gene,J gene,clone size,V gene,CDR3 protein,CDR3 DNA
TRBD2,TRBJ2-3,.,TRBV28,CASRHVTSGSTDTQYF,TGTGCCAGCAGACACGTGACTAGCGGCTCCACAGATACGCAGTATTTT
.,TRBJ1-4,.,TRBV30,CAWSAGSTNEKRFF,TGTGCCTGGAGTGCGGGGTCAACTAATGAAAAACGGTTTTTT
TRBD2,TRBJ2-1,.,TRBV7-3,CASSLWASGGVHEQFF,TGTGCCAGCAGCTTATGGGCTAGCGGGGGGGTCCATGAGCAGTTCTTC
.,TRBJ2-1,many,TRBV7-2,CASSLGREANEQFF,TGTGCCAGCAGCTTAGGACGAGAGGCCAATGAGCAGTTCTTC
.,TRBJ2-7,few,TRBV5-1,CASSLPLAHEQYF,TGCGCCAGCAGCCTACCCTTGGCTCACGAGCAGTACTTC
.,TRBJ2-2,few,TRBV5-5,CASGLLGGQNTGELFF,TGTGCCAGCGGCTTGCTCGGGGGACAGAACACCGGGGAGCTGTTTTTT
.,TRBJ2-5,many,TRBV7-3,CASSLIGVSGETQYF,TGTGCCAGCAGCTTAATCGGGGTCTCAGGGGAGACCCAGTACTTC
.,TRBJ2-3,few,TRBV7-2,CASSFGSGYTQYF,TGTGCCAGCAGCTTTGGTAGCGGCTATACGCAGTATTTT
.,TRBJ2-1,few,TRBV6-6,CASRGVQNEQFF,TGTGCCAGCAGGGGTGTACAGAATGAGCAGTTCTTC
TRBD2,TRBJ2-1,.,TRBV19,CASNSALLAGGHSYNEQFF,TGTGCCAGTAATTCGGCGCTCTTAGCGGGAGGGCATTCCTACAATGAGCAGTTCTTC
.,TRBJ2-1,few,TRBV6-6,CASSYRSYPNEQFF,TGTGCCAGCAGTTACCGCAGCTACCCCAATGAGCAGTTCTTC
.,TRBJ1-1,many,TRBV15,CATSSGRNTEAFF,TGTGCCACCAGCAGTGGTCGTAACACTGAAGCTTTCTTT
TRBD1,TRBJ1-5,.,TRBV20-1,CNASPRGKQPQHF,TGCAATGCTAGCCCCAGGGGGAAACAGCCCCAGCATTTT
.,TRBJ2-5,.,TRBV2,CASSESLGALETQYF,TGTGCCAGCAGTGAGTCCTTAGGGGCCCTAGAGACCCAGTACTTC
TRBD1,TRBJ1-2,.,TRBV20-1,CSAASGQGKGYTF,TGCAGTGCTGCATCGGGACAGGGAAAGGGCTACACCTTC
.,TRBJ2-3,few,TRBV29-1,CSASIDTQYF,TGCAGCGCCTCCATAGATACGCAGTATTTT
.,TRBJ2-1,many,TRBV4-3,CASSQGTASGEQFF,TGCGCCAGCAGCCAGGGGACTGCAAGTGGTGAGCAGTTCTTC
.,TRBJ2-7,.,TRBV20-1,CSARDPTGNPYEQYF,TGCAGTGCTAGAGATCCCACAGGGAATCCCTACGAGCAGTACTTC
.,TRBJ1-2,.,TRBV19,CAARSGVGYTF,TGTGCCGCACGGTCGGGGGTCGGCTACACCTTC
.,TRBJ2-6,.,TRBV9,CASSVGVDTRSSGANVLTF,TGTGCCAGCAGCGTAGGGGTGGACACTCGGAGCTCTGGGGCCAACGTCCTGACTTTC
.,TRBJ2-7,few,TRBV7-9,CASSLVLQGAYEQYF,TGTGCCAGCAGCTTAGTGTTACAGGGAGCCTACGAGCAGTACTTC
.,TRBJ1-5,.,TRBV28,CASSSSDIQPQHF,TGTGCCAGCAGTTCCTCCGACATTCAGCCCCAGCATTTT
.,TRBJ1-2,.,TRBV29-1,CSVRGGGGYTF,TGCAGCGTTAGGGGCGGAGGTGGCTACACCTTC
.,TRBJ2-7,many,TRBV6-5,CASSETGLAAYEQYF,TGTGCCAGCAGCGAAACAGGGCTAGCGGCCTACGAGCAGTACTTC
TRBD1,TRBJ1-2,many,TRBV6-1,CAGGTGGDGYTF,TGTGCTGGAGGGACAGGGGGAGATGGCTACACCTTC
.,TRBJ2-5,.,TRBV18,CASSHDQETQYF,TGTGCCAGCTCTCACGATCAAGAGACCCAGTACTTC
TRBD1,TRBJ2-5,.,TRBV7-9,CASSGFSGTGNYFQETQYF,TGTGCCAGCAGCGGGTTTTCCGGGACAGGGAACTACTTTCAAGAGACCCAGTACTTC
TRBD2,TRBJ2-1,.,TRBV14,CSSSSVAAGGPVSSYNEQFF,TGTTCCAGCAGCTCGGTGGCAGCGGGAGGGCCGGTATCCTCCTACAATGAGCAGTTCTTC
.,TRBJ1-1,once,TRBV5-1,CASSFEGLREDEAFF,TGCGCCAGCAGCTTCGAGGGTCTGCGGGAGGATGAAGCTTTCTTT
.,TRBJ1-4,.,TRBV18,CASSPLEGEKRFF,TGTGCCAGCTCACCCCTAGAGGGGGAAAAACGGTTTTTT
TRBD1,TRBJ2-6,few,TRBV7-2,CASSTRQGAAAGANVLTF,TGTGCCAGCAGCACCAGACAGGGGGCAGCTGCTGGGGCCAACGTCCTGACTTTC
.,TRBJ1-1,few,TRBV6-5,CATGQTTEAFF,TGTGCCACTGGACAGACTACTGAAGCTTTCTTT
TRBD2,TRBJ2-1,few,TRBV5-1,CASSLVPGGVYNEQFF,TGCGCCAGCAGCTTGGTTCCGGGGGGTGTCTACAATGAGCAGTTCTTC
.,TRBJ2-2,few,TRBV9,CASSAGGVGTGELFF,TGTGCCAGCAGCGCCGGCGGGGTTGGGACTGGGGAGCTGTTTTTT
TRBD2,TRBJ2-1,.,TRBV20-1,CSARRPGGGTGEQFF,TGCAGTGCTAGGCGCCCCGGGGGGGGCACAGGGGAGCAGTTCTTC
TRBD1,TRBJ2-1,many,TRBV5-1,CASRRSGTGLYNEQFF,TGCGCCAGCAGACGGTCCGGGACAGGGCTTTACAATGAGCAGTTCTTC
TRBD1,TRBJ2-1,.,TRBV29-1,CSVTPGQGWSEQFF,TGCAGCGTCACTCCGGGACAGGGGTGGAGTGAGCAGTTCTTC
.,TRBJ1-4,.,TRBV20-1,CSASSIRGRDEKRFF,TGCAGTGCTAGTAGTATCCGCGGCAGGGATGAAAAACGGTTTTTT
.,TRBJ2-7,few,TRBV20-1,CSARSRRSSYEQYF,TGCAGTGCTAGAAGTCGCAGAAGCTCCTACGAGCAGTACTTC
.,TRBJ2-7,.,TRBV4-3,CASSQDRISYEQYF,TGCGCCAGCAGCCAAGACCGAATCTCCTACGAGCAGTACTTC
.,TRBJ1-1,.,TRBV10-3,CATGFPNTEAFF,TGTGCCACCGGGTTCCCGAACACTGAAGCTTTCTTT
.,TRBJ1-2,.,TRBV5-6,CASSFALTGDYGYTF,TGTGCCAGCAGCTTCGCTTTGACTGGCGACTATGGCTACACCTTC
TRBD1,TRBJ2-7,many,TRBV10-3,CAIGDSYYEQYF,TGTGCCATCGGGGACAGCTACTACGAGCAGTACTTC
.,TRBJ1-5,many,TRBV9,CASSEGRDGQPQHF,TGTGCCAGCAGCGAGGGTCGAGACGGACAGCCCCAGCATTTT
.,TRBJ1-1,few,TRBV24-1,CATSDGGETEAFF,TGTGCCACCAGTGACGGGGGGGAGACTGAAGCTTTCTTT
.,TRBJ1-5,.,TRBV3-1,CASSQDFGAYQPQHF,TGTGCCAGCAGCCAAGATTTCGGGGCTTATCAGCCCCAGCATTTT
.,TRBJ2-3,.,TRBV9,CASSVEGGPRDTQYF,TGTGCCAGCAGCGTAGAGGGGGGGCCGAGAGATACGCAGTATTTT
.,TRBJ1-1,.,TRBV6-5,CASSYFVGGTEAFF,TGTGCCAGCAGTTACTTCGTCGGGGGGACTGAAGCTTTCTTT
TRBD1,TRBJ2-1,.,TRBV5-1,CASSLGDRGGKFF,TGCGCCAGCAGCTTGGGGGACAGGGGAGGAAAGTTCTTC
TRBD2,TRBJ2-1,.,TRBV10-1,CASSEGGSGRGEQFF,TGCGCCAGCAGTGAAGGGGGAAGCGGGAGGGGTGAGCAGTTCTTC
.,TRBJ2-3,.,TRBV7-9,CASSPPSSDTQYF,TGTGCCAGCAGCCCCCCGTCTTCAGATACGCAGTATTTT
.,TRBJ2-3,.,TRBV12-3/TRBV12-4,CASRSGTNTQYF,TGTGCCAGCAGGAGCGGGACAAATACGCAGTATTTT
TRBD2,TRBJ2-3,few,TRBV5-1,CASSFSGGSDTQYF,TGCGCCAGCAGCTTTAGCGGGGGTTCGGATACGCAGTATTTT